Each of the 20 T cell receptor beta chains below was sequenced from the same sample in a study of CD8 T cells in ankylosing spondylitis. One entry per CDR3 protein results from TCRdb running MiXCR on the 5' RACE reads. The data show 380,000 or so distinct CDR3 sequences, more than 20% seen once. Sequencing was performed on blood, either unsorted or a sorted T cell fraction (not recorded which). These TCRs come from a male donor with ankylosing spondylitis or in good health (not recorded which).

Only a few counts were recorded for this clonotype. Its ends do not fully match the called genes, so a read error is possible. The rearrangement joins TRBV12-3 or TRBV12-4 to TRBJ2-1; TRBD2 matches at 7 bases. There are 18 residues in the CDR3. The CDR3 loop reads CTSSLVPGLSGVNNEQFF. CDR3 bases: TGTACCAGCAGTTTAGTCCCCGGGTTGAGCGGGGTCAACAATGAGCAGTTCTTC.

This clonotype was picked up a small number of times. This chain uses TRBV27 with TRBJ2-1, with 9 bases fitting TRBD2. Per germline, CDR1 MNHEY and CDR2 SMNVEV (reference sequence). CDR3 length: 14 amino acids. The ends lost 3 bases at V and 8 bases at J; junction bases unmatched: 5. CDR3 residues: CASSFAGGPYEQFF. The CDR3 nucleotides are TGTGCCAGCAGTTTTGCGGGGGGGCCGTATGAGCAGTTCTTC.

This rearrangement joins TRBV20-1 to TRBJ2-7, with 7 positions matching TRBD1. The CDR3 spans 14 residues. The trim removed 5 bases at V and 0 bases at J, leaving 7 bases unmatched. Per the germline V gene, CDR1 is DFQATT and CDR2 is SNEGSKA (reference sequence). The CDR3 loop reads CSADRDGSSYEQYF. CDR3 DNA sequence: TGCAGTGCTGACAGGGATGGAAGCTCCTACGAGCAGTACTTC.

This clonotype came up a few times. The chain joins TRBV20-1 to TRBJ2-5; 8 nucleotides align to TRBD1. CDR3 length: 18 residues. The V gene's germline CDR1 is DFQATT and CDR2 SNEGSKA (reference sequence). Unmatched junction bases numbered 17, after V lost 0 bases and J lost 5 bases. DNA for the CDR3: TGCAGTGCTAGAGATCTTGCTGGTCAGGGGGCCGGGGAGGAGACCCAGTACTTC. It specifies CSARDLAGQGAGEETQYF.

The CDR3 protein is CASSADRAWGTEAFF. The DNA for the CDR3 is TGTGCCAGCAGCGCGGACAGGGCTTGGGGCACTGAAGCTTTCTTT. This chain uses TRBV9 with TRBJ1-1; 8 bases agree with TRBD1. The CDR3 extends over 15 amino acids. The V gene's germline CDR1 is SGDLS and CDR2 YYNGEE. Unmatched junction bases numbered 8, after V lost 3 bases and J lost 4 bases.

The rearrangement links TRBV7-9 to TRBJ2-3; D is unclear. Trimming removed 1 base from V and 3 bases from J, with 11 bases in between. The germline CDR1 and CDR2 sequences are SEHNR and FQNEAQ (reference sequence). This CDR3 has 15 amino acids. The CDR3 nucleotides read TGTGCCAGCAGCTTAGTAGTTGGCTGGACAGATACGCAGTATTTT. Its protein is CASSLVVGWTDTQYF.

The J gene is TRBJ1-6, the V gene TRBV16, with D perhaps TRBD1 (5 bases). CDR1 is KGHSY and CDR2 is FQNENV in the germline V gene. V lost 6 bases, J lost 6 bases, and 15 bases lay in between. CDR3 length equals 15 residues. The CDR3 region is CASRHVYGGNSPLHF. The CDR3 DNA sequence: TGTGCCAGCAGACATGTATATGGGGGTAATTCACCCCTCCACTTT.

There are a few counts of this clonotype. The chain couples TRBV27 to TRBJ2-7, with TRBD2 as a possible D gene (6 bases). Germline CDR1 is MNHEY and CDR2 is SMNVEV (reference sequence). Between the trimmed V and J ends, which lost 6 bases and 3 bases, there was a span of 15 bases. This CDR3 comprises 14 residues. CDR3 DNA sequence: TGTGCCAGCAGCTGGGACTTCACAAACTACGAGCAGTACTTC. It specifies CASSWDFTNYEQYF.

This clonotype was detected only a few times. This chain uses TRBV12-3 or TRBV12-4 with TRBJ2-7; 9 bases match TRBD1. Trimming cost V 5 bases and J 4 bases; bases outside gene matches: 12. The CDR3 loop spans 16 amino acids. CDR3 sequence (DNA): TGTGCCAGCAGTGGACCGGGACAGGGTACGCTTTACGAGCAGTACTTC. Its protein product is CASSGPGQGTLYEQYF.

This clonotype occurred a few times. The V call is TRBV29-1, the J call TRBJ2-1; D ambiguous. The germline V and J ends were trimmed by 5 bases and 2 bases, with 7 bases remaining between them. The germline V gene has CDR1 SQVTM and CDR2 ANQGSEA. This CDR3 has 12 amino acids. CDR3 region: CSVLLAYNEQFF. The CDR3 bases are TGCAGCGTTCTTTTGGCCTACAATGAGCAGTTCTTC.

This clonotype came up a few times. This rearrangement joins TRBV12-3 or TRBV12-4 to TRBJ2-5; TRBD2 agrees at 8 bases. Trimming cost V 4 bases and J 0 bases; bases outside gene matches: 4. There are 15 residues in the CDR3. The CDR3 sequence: CASSSRGANQETQYF. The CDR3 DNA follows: TGTGCCAGCAGTTCGCGGGGGGCGAACCAAGAGACCCAGTACTTC.

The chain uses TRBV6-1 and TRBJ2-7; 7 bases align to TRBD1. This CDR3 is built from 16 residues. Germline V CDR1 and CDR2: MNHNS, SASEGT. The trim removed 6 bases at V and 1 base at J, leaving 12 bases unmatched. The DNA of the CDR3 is TGTGCCAGCAGGCGAGCTTCCGGGACAGCTTCCTACGAGCAGTACTTC. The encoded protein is CASRRASGTASYEQYF.

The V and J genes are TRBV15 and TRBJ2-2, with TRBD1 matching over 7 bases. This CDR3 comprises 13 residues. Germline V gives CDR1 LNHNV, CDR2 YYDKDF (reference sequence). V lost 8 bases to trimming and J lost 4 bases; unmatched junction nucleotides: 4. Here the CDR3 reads CATQTGTTGELFF. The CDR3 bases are TGTGCCACCCAGACAGGGACCACCGGGGAGCTGTTTTTT. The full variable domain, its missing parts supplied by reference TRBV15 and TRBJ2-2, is DAMVIQNPRYQVTQFGKPVTLSCSQTLNHNVMYWYQQKSSQAPKLLFHYYDKDFNNEADTPDNFQSRRPNTSFCFLDIRSPGLGDTAMYLCATQTGTTGELFFGEGSRLTVL.

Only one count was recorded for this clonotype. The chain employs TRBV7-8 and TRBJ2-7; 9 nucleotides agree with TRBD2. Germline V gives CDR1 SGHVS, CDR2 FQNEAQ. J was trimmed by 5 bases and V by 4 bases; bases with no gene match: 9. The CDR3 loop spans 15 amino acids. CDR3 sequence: CASSSGESGGNEQYF. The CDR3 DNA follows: TGTGCCAGCAGCTCGGGGGAAAGCGGGGGGAACGAGCAGTACTTC.

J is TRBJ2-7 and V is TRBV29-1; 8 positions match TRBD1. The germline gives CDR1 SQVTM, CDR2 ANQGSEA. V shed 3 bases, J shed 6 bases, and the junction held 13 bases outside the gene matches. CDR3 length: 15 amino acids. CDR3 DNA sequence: TGCAGCGTTGACGCCGGAACAGGGGGTTCCCTCGAGCAGTACTTC. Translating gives CSVDAGTGGSLEQYF.

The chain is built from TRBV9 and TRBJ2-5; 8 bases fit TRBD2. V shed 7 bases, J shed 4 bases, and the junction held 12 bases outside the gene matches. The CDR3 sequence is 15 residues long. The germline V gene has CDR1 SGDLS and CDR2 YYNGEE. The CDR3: CASCSGGGGGETQYF. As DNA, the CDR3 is TGTGCCAGCTGTTCCGGGGGGGGCGGTGGAGAGACCCAGTACTTC. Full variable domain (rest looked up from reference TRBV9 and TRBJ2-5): DSGVTQTPKHLITATGQRVTLRCSPRSGDLSVYWYQQSLDQGLQFLIQYYNGEERAKGNILERFSAQQFPDLHSELNLSSLELGDSALYFCASCSGGGGGETQYFGPGTRLLVL.

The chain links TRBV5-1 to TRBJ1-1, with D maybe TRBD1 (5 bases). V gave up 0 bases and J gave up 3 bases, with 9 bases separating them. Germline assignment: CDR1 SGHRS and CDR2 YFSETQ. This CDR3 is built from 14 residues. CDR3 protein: CASSLGGYYTEAFF. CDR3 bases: TGCGCCAGCAGCTTGGGGGGGTACTACACTGAAGCTTTCTTT.

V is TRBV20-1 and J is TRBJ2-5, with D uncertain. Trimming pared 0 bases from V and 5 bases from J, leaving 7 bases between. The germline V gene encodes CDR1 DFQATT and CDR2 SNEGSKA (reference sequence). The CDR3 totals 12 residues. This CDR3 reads CSARELGETQYF. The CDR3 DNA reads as TGCAGTGCTAGAGAACTCGGGGAGACCCAGTACTTC.

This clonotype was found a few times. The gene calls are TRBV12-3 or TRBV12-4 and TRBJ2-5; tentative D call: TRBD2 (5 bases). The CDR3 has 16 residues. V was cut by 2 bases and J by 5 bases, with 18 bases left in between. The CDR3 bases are TGTGCCAGCAGTTTATCTCAGCGGAGTTCCCGGGAGACCCAGTACTTC. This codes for CASSLSQRSSRETQYF.

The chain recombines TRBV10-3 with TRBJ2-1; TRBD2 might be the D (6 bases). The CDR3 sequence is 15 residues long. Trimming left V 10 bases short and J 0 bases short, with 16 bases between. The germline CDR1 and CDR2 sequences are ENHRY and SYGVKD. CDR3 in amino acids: CATNSGGASYNEQFF. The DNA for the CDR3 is TGTGCCACCAACTCCGGCGGGGCCTCCTACAATGAGCAGTTCTTC.